This T cell receptor (beta chain) was found in a study of OX40 agonist ivuxolimab in advanced cancers. About the study: At 0.01 to 10 mg/kg, ivuxolimab was administered intravenously to patients every 2 weeks.

The CDR3 runs 14 residues. Trimming stripped 2 bases from V and 5 bases from J, with 12 bases between. CDR1 and CDR2 (germline): WSHSY, SAAADI. Autoimmune disease history or systemic immunosuppression was exclusionary. TCRdb's copy holds only in-frame clones and misses some; the assay was immunoSEQ multiplex PCR. Among about 54,000 clones listed, 85% to 90% were seen once. Study findings and constraints: Some patients without response likewise showed low normalized clonal expansion. In the 0.1 to 3.0 mg/kg range, CD4+ and CD8+ blood T cells had expanded clonally by week 6.

For this clone: Its antigen is undetermined.

The receptor was derived from an adult with an advanced solid tumor such as melanoma, head and neck, liver or kidney cancer. The V gene is TRBV10-2, the J gene TRBJ1-1; no clear D gene. The specimen was CD4+ or CD8+ T cells sorted from blood, collected in a trial of the OX40 agonist ivuxolimab. CDR3 sequence reads: CASSEPPGKTEAFF. CDR3 nucleotides: TGCGCCAGCAGTGAGCCGCCCGGGAAGACTGAAGCTTTCTTT.